This entry describes one TCR beta chain. Its cognate antigen is unknown. This sample is drawn from a study of cytomegalovirus exposure and HLA in healthy donors. Whole-study results and caveats: Productive rates of about 87% or about 30% were seen for most TCR beta V segments in an earlier analysis. Among TCR beta chains, those listed as cytomegalovirus-associated numbered about 160.

The germline V gene has CDR1 SGHTA and CDR2 FQGNSA. V was clipped by 5 bases and J by 4 bases, with 18 bases between them. There are 16 residues in the CDR3. A multiplex PCR was run with 60 Vbeta primers and 13 Jbeta primers. Sequencing used immunoSEQ multiplex PCR; TCRdb keeps in-frame clones, though not all of them. The data hold 95,000 to 100,000 clones, with roughly 79% observed a single time. The TCR sequence derives from a man aged 35 to 55 in good health and CMV-seronegative. The chain links TRBV7-2 to TRBJ1-5; D unclear. The specimen was PBMCs. As DNA, the CDR3 is TGTGCCAGCAGCCCTGAGGTTCCAGGCGGGAATCAGCCCCAGCATTTT. As protein: CASSPEVPGGNQPQHF.